The present entry profiles one TCR beta chain with its context. What it binds is unknown. The data were taken from a study of CD8+ T cells in alopecia areata. Overall study context: Each day, treated patients took oral tofacitinib twice, at 5 to 10 mg per dose. Notes on the study in general: Although TCR sharing was seen in mice, sharing across patients was less clear, possibly for HLA-related reasons. Clonality exceeded that of normal scalp in lesional scalp, most notably in alopecia totalis/universalis. The study also sequences resident alphabeta T cells of normal skin in scalp samples.

Following RNA extraction, reverse transcription yielded cDNA that acted as the sequencing template. The repertoire was sequenced with immunoSEQ multiplex PCR; TCRdb's copy has only in-frame clones and lacks some. Seen here are 170,000 or so clones, about 63% observed once, and the top ten hold 1.7%. Per germline, CDR1 SQVTM and CDR2 ANQGSEA. CDR3 length: 11 amino acids. V lost 7 bases and J lost 4, with 8 bases in between. Sample: CD4+ T cells sorted from blood, taken at week 0. The chain uses TRBV29-1 and TRBJ2-1; unclear D gene. This clonotype was sampled from a human donor with alopecia areata. The CDR3 loop reads CSAVSYNEQFF. The CDR3 bases are TGCAGCGCCGTGTCGTACAATGAGCAGTTCTTC.